Below are 4 T cell receptor beta chains sequenced from a single sample in a study of T cell repertoires in ileal Crohn's disease. The data were produced by immunoSEQ multiplex PCR, yet TCRdb's version contains in-frame clones alone and is incomplete. The sample lists around 6,000 clones; under 85% were seen once. Sequencing was done on a sample of ileal tissue. Receptor source: an adult with Crohn's disease.

Only one count was recorded for this clone. The rearrangement links TRBV6-5 to TRBJ2-1, with D possibly matching TRBD1 (5 bases). The CDR3 has 14 residues. The V end lost 0 bases, the J end lost 9 bases, and 12 bases lay between the germline ends. CDR1 MNHEY and CDR2 SVGAGI come from the germline V gene. CDR3 loop: CASSYSTWGVEQFF. Written as DNA, the CDR3 is TGTGCCAGCAGTTACTCGACGTGGGGCGTTGAGCAGTTCTTC.

V gene TRBV18 combines with J gene TRBJ1-2; 9 positions match TRBD1. This CDR3 comprises 17 residues. The V gene's germline CDR1 is KGHSH and CDR2 LQKENI. The trim removed 2 bases at V and 2 bases at J, leaving 9 bases unmatched. The chain's CDR3 is CASSPSSPGTGNYGYTF. The DNA for the CDR3 is TGTGCCAGCTCACCATCAAGTCCCGGGACAGGGAACTATGGCTACACCTTC. Full variable domain (missing parts from reference TRBV18 and TRBJ1-2): NAGVMQNPRHLVRRRGQEARLRCSPMKGHSHVYWYRQLPEEGLKFMVYLQKENIIDESGMPKERFSAEFPKEGPSILRIQQVVRGDSAAYFCASSPSSPGTGNYGYTFGSGTRLTVV.

The chain has TRBV6-4 and TRBJ1-1, with D perhaps TRBD1 (6 bases). Trimming pared 7 bases from V and 4 bases from J, leaving 16 bases between. This CDR3 region has 14 residues. The V gene's germline CDR1 is MRHNA and CDR2 SNTAGT. CDR3 residues: CASIFRGGGTEAFF. The CDR3 coding sequence is TGTGCCAGCATTTTCCGAGGGGGTGGCACTGAAGCTTTCTTT.

The chain joins TRBV27 to TRBJ1-1, with D unresolved. CDR3 length: 13 residues. The V end was cut by 3 bases, the J end by 6 bases, with 11 bases between. CDR1 and CDR2 from the germline V gene are MNHEY and SMNVEV (reference sequence). In DNA form, the CDR3 reads TGTGCCAGCAGTTTTACCCCGGGTGCTGAAGCTTTCTTT. Protein product: CASSFTPGAEAFF.